A selection of T cell receptor beta chains follows, all from one sample in a study of blood T cell repertoires in COVID-19. Sequencing was performed with immunoSEQ multiplex PCR; in TCRdb, only in-frame clones are kept and a portion is missing. The data show around 280,000 clones, 87% seen once. Sequenced sample: peripheral blood. Receptor source: a woman in her forties or fifties who had recovered from COVID-19. CDR3s include the opening cysteine and the closing phenylalanine or tryptophan. Fields, in order: D gene, clone size, V gene, CDR3 length, J gene, CDR3 DNA, CDR3 protein. The D gene is left open where the match is weak. Expanded clones get a size class; other rows say once, few or many, or leave the size out.

NA,NA,TRBV30,16,TRBJ2-4,TGTGCCTGGAGCCAAGTTGGGGCAGGGGTCAAAAACATTCAGTACTTC,CAWSQVGAGVKNIQYF
NA,NA,TRBV27,13,TRBJ1-2,TGTGCCCCCGAGCAGGGAAGGGTGGGTGGCTACACCTTC,CAPEQGRVGGYTF
TRBD1,NA,TRBV7-2,17,TRBJ1-2,TGTGCCAGCAGCCTGGCCCTTCCTGCAGGGGGATCAGACGGCTACACCTTC,CASSLALPAGGSDGYTF
TRBD1,NA,TRBV18,18,TRBJ2-6,TGTGCCAGCTCACCAAACAGGGGTTTAAGGGCTGGGGCCAACGTCCTGACTTTC,CASSPNRGLRAGANVLTF
TRBD1,once,TRBV30,12,TRBJ1-1,TGTGCCTGGTACAGGGGGAAGACTGAAGCTTTCTTT,CAWYRGKTEAFF
NA,NA,TRBV30,15,TRBJ2-5,TGTGCCTGGCCCACCCCTAGCGAGAAACAAGAGACCCAGTACTTC,CAWPTPSEKQETQYF
TRBD2,NA,TRBV7-2,16,TRBJ2-7,TGTGCCAGCAGCCTCCTCTTACTAGCGGGAGTCTACGAGCAGTACTTC,CASSLLLLAGVYEQYF
NA,NA,TRBV7-8,14,TRBJ2-3,TGTGCCAGCAGCGTTTGGGGACGGGGGGATACGCAGTATTTT,CASSVWGRGDTQYF
TRBD2,NA,TRBV9,16,TRBJ2-3,TGTGCCAGCAGCGCCGAGTTTGCGGGAGGATCAGATACGCAGTATTTT,CASSAEFAGGSDTQYF
TRBD1,once,TRBV27,14,TRBJ1-5,TGTGCCAGCAGTTACAGGGGGAGTAATCAGCCCCAGCATTTT,CASSYRGSNQPQHF
NA,NA,TRBV4-3,17,TRBJ2-2,TGCGCCAGCAGCCAAGGGGGAGGAGGGCCTGACACCGGGGAGCTGTTTTTT,CASSQGGGGPDTGELFF
NA,NA,TRBV6-4,14,TRBJ1-2,TGTGCCAGCGGGTCTGCAGCGTTTAATTATGGCTACACCTTC,CASGSAAFNYGYTF
NA,NA,TRBV7-9,15,TRBJ2-7,TGTGCCAGCAGCTTAGTCAGCGGGCGTATCGGGGAGCAGTACTTC,CASSLVSGRIGEQYF
TRBD1,NA,TRBV9,15,TRBJ2-4,TGTGCCAGCAGCGTAGACGACAGGGCCCACGACATTCAGTACTTC,CASSVDDRAHDIQYF
TRBD1,NA,TRBV5-4,16,TRBJ1-1,TGTGCCAGCAGCCCGACAGGGGGCATCCCAGGAGCTGAAGCTTTCTTT,CASSPTGGIPGAEAFF
TRBD2,NA,TRBV6-6,13,TRBJ2-7,TGTGCCAGCAGTTACTCTCTAGCGGTCGAGCAGTACTTC,CASSYSLAVEQYF
NA,NA,TRBV4-1,16,TRBJ1-4,TGCGCCAGCAGCCAGGGGTCCGGGCGGGGTAATGAAAAACTGTTTTTT,CASSQGSGRGNEKLFF
NA,NA,TRBV5-1,13,TRBJ1-1,TGCGCCAGCAGCTTGACGGGGGGCACTGAAGCTTTCTTT,CASSLTGGTEAFF
TRBD1,NA,TRBV7-2,14,TRBJ1-2,TGTGCCAGCAGCCCGGGACAGGCCAACTATGGCTACACCTTC,CASSPGQANYGYTF
TRBD2,NA,TRBV9,15,TRBJ2-1,TGTGCCAGCAGTCCCGGGACTACCTATTACAATGAGCAGTTCTTC,CASSPGTTYYNEQFF
NA,NA,TRBV3-1/TRBV3-2,15,TRBJ1-5,TGTGCCAGCAGCCAAGCATACAGTAGCAATCAGCCCCAGCATTTT,CASSQAYSSNQPQHF
NA,NA,TRBV3-1/TRBV3-2,14,TRBJ1-4,TGTGCCAGCAGCCAAGACAGGGGAGACGAAAAACTGTTTTTT,CASSQDRGDEKLFF
NA,NA,TRBV11-1,15,TRBJ1-2,TGTGCCAGCAGTCCCAAGACAGGTTCAAGCAGTGGCTACACCTTC,CASSPKTGSSSGYTF
NA,few,TRBV4-2,21,TRBJ2-7,TGTGCCAGCAGCCAAGGGATTGCTGTAGTTGGACAGTCACTCCCGTCCTACGAGCAGTACTTC,CASSQGIAVVGQSLPSYEQYF
TRBD1,NA,TRBV9,18,TRBJ1-6,TGTGCCAGCAGCTTAACAGGACAGGGGAGCTCCTATAATTCACCCCTCCACTTT,CASSLTGQGSSYNSPLHF
TRBD1,NA,TRBV5-4,16,TRBJ2-5,TGTGCCAGCAGTTCTCGAAGGACAGGGGAGGGAGAGACCCAGTACTTC,CASSSRRTGEGETQYF
TRBD1,once,TRBV5-5,16,TRBJ2-3,TGTGCCAGCAGCCGACAGGGGGCTGCTGTAACAGATACGCAGTATTTT,CASSRQGAAVTDTQYF
TRBD1,NA,TRBV5-1,14,TRBJ2-1,TGCGCCAGCAGCTTGGTGGACAGGGTGCATGAGCAGTTCTTC,CASSLVDRVHEQFF
NA,once,TRBV9,12,TRBJ2-3,TGTGCCAGCAGCCCCCACACAGATACGCAGTATTTT,CASSPHTDTQYF
TRBD2,NA,TRBV29-1,13,TRBJ2-3,TGCAGCGTTGACCCGGGAGGGGGAGATACGCAGTATTTT,CSVDPGGGDTQYF
NA,NA,TRBV9,12,TRBJ1-2,TGTGCCAGTGGGGGGGGCCACTATGGCTACACCTTC,CASGGGHYGYTF
TRBD1,NA,TRBV15,16,TRBJ1-5,TGTGCCACCAGCAAAGGGAACAGGGGTGGCAATCAGCCCCAGCATTTT,CATSKGNRGGNQPQHF
TRBD1,NA,TRBV5-4,14,TRBJ1-3,TGTGCCAGCAGCCTAGGACAGGCTGGAAACACCATATATTTT,CASSLGQAGNTIYF
TRBD2,NA,TRBV5-1,17,TRBJ2-5,TGCGCCAGCAGCTTGGCTTCGGCGGGGGGGTATAGAGAGACCCAGTACTTC,CASSLASAGGYRETQYF
TRBD1,NA,TRBV10-3,14,TRBJ2-7,TGTGCCATCAGCCGGGACAGGGGACACTACGAGCAGTACTTC,CAISRDRGHYEQYF
NA,NA,TRBV6-6,19,TRBJ2-7,TGTGCCAGCAGCCGAAGGGTGGGAGCCGTACAGAACCGTACCTACGAGCAGTACTTC,CASSRRVGAVQNRTYEQYF
TRBD1,NA,TRBV5-1,14,TRBJ2-7,TGCGCCAGCAGCTTGGGACAGGGAGCCTACGAGCAGTACTTC,CASSLGQGAYEQYF
TRBD2,few,TRBV6-5,16,TRBJ2-3,TGTGCCAGCAGTTACTCGGGTAGCGGGAGCAAAGATACGCAGTATTTT,CASSYSGSGSKDTQYF
NA,once,TRBV29-1,12,TRBJ1-2,TGCAGCGTTGAGACAGGTAGTTATGGCTACACCTTC,CSVETGSYGYTF
TRBD1,NA,TRBV11-2,12,TRBJ2-1,TGTGCCAGCAGCCTGACAGGGAATGAGCAGTTCTTC,CASSLTGNEQFF
NA,once,TRBV20-1,13,TRBJ1-3,TGCAGTGCTAGTCGAACATCTGGAAACACCATATATTTT,CSASRTSGNTIYF
TRBD2,NA,TRBV6-2/TRBV6-3,15,TRBJ2-7,TGTGCCAGCAGTTACCCCCCTAGCGGGACCTACGAGCAGTACTTC,CASSYPPSGTYEQYF
NA,NA,TRBV6-4,14,TRBJ2-7,TGTGCCATCCCTTGGGGGGTCCCGGCCTACGAGCAGTACTTC,CAIPWGVPAYEQYF
TRBD1,NA,TRBV19,15,TRBJ1-3,TGTGCCAGTAGTATGGACAGGGCAGCTGGAAACACCATATATTTT,CASSMDRAAGNTIYF
TRBD1,NA,TRBV6-6,12,TRBJ1-2,TGTGCCTCCCGGACAGGTCCTGATGGCTACACCTTC,CASRTGPDGYTF
NA,NA,TRBV28,14,TRBJ1-2,TGTGCCAGCAGTTCACAGGGTGCTGCCTATGGCTACACCTTC,CASSSQGAAYGYTF
NA,NA,TRBV7-2,14,TRBJ2-2,TGTGCCAGCAGCTTATGGCGGATAACCGGGGAGCTGTTTTTT,CASSLWRITGELFF
TRBD2,NA,TRBV19,15,TRBJ2-1,TGTGCCAGTAGTATTGGACTAGCGGGACCCAATGAGCAGTTCTTC,CASSIGLAGPNEQFF
TRBD1,NA,TRBV28,17,TRBJ2-5,TGTGCCAGCAGTTCTCTACGACAGGGGGGGTGGAAAGAGACCCAGTACTTC,CASSSLRQGGWKETQYF
NA,once,TRBV5-4,15,TRBJ2-3,TGTGCCAGCCGCCAAGAGGTAGCTGGTTTTGATACGCAGTATTTT,CASRQEVAGFDTQYF
TRBD2,NA,TRBV5-1,16,TRBJ2-2,TGCGCCAGCAGTTTTCTTAGCGGGAGTCAGACCGGGGAGCTGTTTTTT,CASSFLSGSQTGELFF
NA,NA,TRBV11-2,13,TRBJ1-4,TGTGCCAGCAGCTTAGATGGGGAGGGAAAACTGTTTTTT,CASSLDGEGKLFF
NA,NA,TRBV11-2,15,TRBJ2-7,TGTGCCAGCAGCTTAGAGGCACAGGTATCCTACGAGCAGTACTTC,CASSLEAQVSYEQYF